This T cell receptor beta chain emerged from a study of T cells after yellow fever vaccination. Germline CDR1 and CDR2: SGDLS and YYNGEE. V lost 3 bases and J lost 1; bases outside the gene matches: 8. The CDR3 is 17 amino acids. One entry per CDR3 protein results from TCRdb running MiXCR on the 5' RACE reads. The table lists 510,000 or so distinct CDR3 sequences, around 21% of them singletons, with 13% to 15% in the top ten. This sample comprised PBMCs, obtained 15 days after the yellow fever booster vaccination. The chain joins TRBV9 to TRBJ2-1, with TRBD1 identical over 9 bases. The TCR was taken from a young man who received the YFV17D yellow fever vaccine. This CDR3 is CASSGTGTGISYNEQFF. For the CDR3, the DNA is TGTGCCAGCAGCGGAACCGGGACAGGGATTTCCTACAATGAGCAGTTCTTC.